The clone carrying this T cell receptor (beta chain) was seen only a few times. Its cognate antigen is unknown. The authors ran a second PCR of about 6 to 11 cycles using a sample-barcoded 5' primer and a J-beta primer mix. TCRdb independently ran MiXCR on the 5' RACE reads; one entry per CDR3 protein. The table lists roughly 1,300,000 distinct CDR3 sequences, almost 60% of them singletons. This sample was taken from a study of blood T cells in healthy people across ages. Study-wide points: Diversity was higher, and naive CD4+ cells more numerous, in long-lived donors than in aged donors.

Germline CDR1 and CDR2: MGHRA and YSYEKL. Trimming took off 0 bases at V and 8 bases at J, with 10 bases between the two ends. This CDR3 has 14 amino acids. The sequencing input was blood. This clonotype was obtained from a man between 18 and 29 years old in good health. V is TRBV4-1 and J is TRBJ1-4; the D gene is possibly TRBD1 (6 bases). CDR3: CASSQETGWEKLFF. DNA of the CDR3: TGCGCCAGCAGCCAAGAAACAGGGTGGGAAAAACTGTTTTTT.